A single sample gave rise to the 10 T cell receptor beta chains below, sequenced in a study of early T cells in non-severe SARS-CoV-2 infection. TCRdb reprocessed the 5' RACE reads with MiXCR, giving one entry per CDR3 protein. The sample lists some 71,000 distinct CDR3 sequences; around 11% were seen once. The specimen sequenced was whole blood. The receptors shown here come from an adult who was a healthcare worker with PCR-confirmed SARS-CoV-2 infection or an uninfected control (not recorded which).

The table lists this clonotype with many counts. The chain recombines TRBV19 with TRBJ1-2; D unclear. Germline CDR1 is LNHDA and CDR2 is SQIVND (reference sequence). V was pared by 1 base and J by 4 bases, with 10 bases between. This CDR3 comprises 14 residues. The CDR3 reads CASSIVPGTYGYTF. As DNA, the CDR3 is TGTGCCAGTAGTATAGTTCCGGGAACCTATGGCTACACCTTC.

This clonotype occurred a few times. The chain is built from TRBV4-3 and TRBJ1-4; 8 nucleotides match TRBD1. The CDR3 length is 16 residues. The J segment lost 8 bases and the V segment lost 4 bases, leaving 12 bases of the junction unmatched. CDR1 is LGHNA, CDR2 YSLEER, per germline. This chain's CDR3 is CASSLTTGALREKLFF. CDR3 DNA sequence: TGCGCCAGCAGCCTCACGACAGGGGCATTGAGGGAAAAACTGTTTTTT.

This clonotype was seen a handful of times. The chain combines TRBV2 with TRBJ2-3, with 13 bases matching TRBD2. V shed 7 bases, J shed 1 base, and the junction held 5 bases outside the gene matches. CDR1 is SNHLY and CDR2 is FYNNEI in the germline V gene. The CDR3 contains 16 residues. CDR3 amino acids: CASMTSGRSGTDTQYF. The CDR3 coding sequence is TGTGCCAGCATGACTAGCGGGAGGAGTGGCACAGATACGCAGTATTTT.

The rearrangement uses TRBV6-6 and TRBJ2-2; 8 nucleotides align to TRBD1. Germline values: CDR1 MNHNY, CDR2 SVGAGI (reference sequence). V lost 4 bases to trimming and J lost 1 base; unmatched junction nucleotides: 2. CDR3 length equals 15 residues. CDR3: CASSSGGWNTGELFF. In DNA form, the CDR3 reads TGTGCCAGCAGTTCAGGGGGCTGGAACACCGGGGAGCTGTTTTTT.

This clonotype was detected only a few times. This chain connects TRBV9 to TRBJ1-1, with D uncertain. Germline CDR1 is SGDLS and CDR2 is YYNGEE. The CDR3 has 12 amino acids. Trimming removed 3 bases from V and 0 bases from J, with 3 bases in between. CDR3 sequence (DNA): TGTGCCAGCAGCGCCCTGAACACTGAAGCTTTCTTT. Its protein product is CASSALNTEAFF.

The chain recombines TRBV5-1 with TRBJ2-3; 8 nucleotides align to TRBD1. The CDR3 totals 15 residues. In germline, CDR1 is SGHRS, CDR2 YFSETQ. V lost 4 bases to trimming and J lost 6 bases; unmatched junction nucleotides: 10. The CDR3 reads CASSTGTGITDTQYF. The DNA for the CDR3 is TGCGCCAGCAGCACGGGGACAGGAATAACGGATACGCAGTATTTT. Drawing the rest from reference TRBV5-1 and TRBJ2-3, the complete variable domain is KAGVTQTPRYLIKTRGQQVTLSCSPISGHRSVSWYQQTPGQGLQFLFEYFSETQRNKGNFPGRFSGRQFSNSRSEMNVSTLELGDSALYLCASSTGTGITDTQYFGPGTRLTVL.

The rearrangement uses TRBV7-9 and TRBJ2-7; D gene unclear. CDR3 size: 14 residues. The V gene lost 5 bases and the J gene lost 4 bases, with 15 bases spanning the gap. In germline, CDR1 is SEHNR, CDR2 FQNEAQ (reference sequence). This chain's CDR3 is CASSPSSTGYEQYF. The CDR3 region has the DNA TGTGCCAGCAGCCCTTCTTCTACGGGTTACGAGCAGTACTTC.

This clonotype was counted ten times or more. The CDR3 sequence is CSANGASGSNIQYF. In DNA form, the CDR3 reads TGCAGTGCCAATGGGGCTAGCGGGTCAAACATTCAGTACTTC. The genes are TRBV20-1 and TRBJ2-4; TRBD2 agrees at 8 bases. J was trimmed by 6 bases and V by 6 bases; bases with no gene match: 10. This CDR3 has 14 residues. Looked up from germline, CDR1 is DFQATT and CDR2 is SNEGSKA (reference sequence).

The V call is TRBV5-8, the J call TRBJ2-2; no clear D. The CDR3 totals 14 residues. CDR1 is SGHTS, CDR2 YDEGEE, per germline. V lost 5 bases and J 8 bases, leaving 16 bases between the germline ends. DNA for the CDR3: TGTGCCAGCAGGGTTTCCGTGACATATGGGGAGCTGTTTTTT. It specifies CASRVSVTYGELFF.

The chain is built from TRBV12-3 or TRBV12-4 and TRBJ2-5; tentatively, D is TRBD1 (6 bases). This CDR3 is built from 13 residues. V shed 10 bases and J shed 2 bases, with 14 bases lying between them. CDR3: CATTRDTQETQYF. As DNA, the CDR3 is TGTGCCACCACCAGGGACACTCAAGAGACCCAGTACTTC.